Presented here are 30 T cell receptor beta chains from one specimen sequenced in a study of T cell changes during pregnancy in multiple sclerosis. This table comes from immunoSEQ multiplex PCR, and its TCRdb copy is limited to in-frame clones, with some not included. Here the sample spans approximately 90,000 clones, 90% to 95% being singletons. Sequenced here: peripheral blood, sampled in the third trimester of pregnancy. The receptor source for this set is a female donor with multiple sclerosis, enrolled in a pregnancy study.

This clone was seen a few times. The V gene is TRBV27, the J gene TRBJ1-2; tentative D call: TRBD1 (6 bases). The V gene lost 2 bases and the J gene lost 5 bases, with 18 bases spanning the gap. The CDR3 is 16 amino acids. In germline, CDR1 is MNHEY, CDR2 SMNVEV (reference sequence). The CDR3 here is CASSLLGGGGLYGYTF. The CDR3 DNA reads TGTGCCAGCAGTTTACTGGGGGGAGGGGGATTGTATGGCTACACCTTC.

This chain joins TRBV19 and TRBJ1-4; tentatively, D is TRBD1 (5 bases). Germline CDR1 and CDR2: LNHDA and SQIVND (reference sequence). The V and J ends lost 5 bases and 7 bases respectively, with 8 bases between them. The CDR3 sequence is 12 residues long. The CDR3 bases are TGTGCCAGTAGTCAGGGTACTGAAAAACTGTTTTTT. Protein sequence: CASSQGTEKLFF. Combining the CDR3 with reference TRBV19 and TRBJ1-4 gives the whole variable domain DGGITQSPKYLFRKEGQNVTLSCEQNLNHDAMYWYRQDPGQGLRLIYYSQIVNDFQKGDIAEGYSVSREKKESFPLTVTSAQKNPTAFYLCASSQGTEKLFFGSGTQLSVL.

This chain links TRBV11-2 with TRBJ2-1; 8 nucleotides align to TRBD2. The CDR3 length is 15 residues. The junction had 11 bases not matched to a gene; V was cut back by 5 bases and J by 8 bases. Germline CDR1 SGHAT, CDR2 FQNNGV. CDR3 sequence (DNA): TGTGCCAGCAGCACCCCCCGGGAGGGCCGGTATGAGCAGTTCTTC. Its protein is CASSTPREGRYEQFF.

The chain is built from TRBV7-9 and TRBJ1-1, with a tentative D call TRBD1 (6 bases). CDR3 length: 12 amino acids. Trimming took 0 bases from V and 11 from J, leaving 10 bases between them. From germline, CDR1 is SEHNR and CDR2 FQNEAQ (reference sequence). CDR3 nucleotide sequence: TGTGCCAGCAGCTTAGCCGGGGGGCCGGCTTTCTTT. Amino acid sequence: CASSLAGGPAFF.

CDR3 nucleotides: TGTGCCACCCACCGGGGGGCTGGTGCTTTCTTT. Amino acid sequence: CATHRGAGAFF. The chain links TRBV2 to TRBJ1-1; tentatively, D is TRBD1 (6 bases). V lost 10 bases and J lost 11, with 17 bases in between. Germline lookup yields CDR1 SNHLY and CDR2 FYNNEI. The CDR3 is 11 residues long.

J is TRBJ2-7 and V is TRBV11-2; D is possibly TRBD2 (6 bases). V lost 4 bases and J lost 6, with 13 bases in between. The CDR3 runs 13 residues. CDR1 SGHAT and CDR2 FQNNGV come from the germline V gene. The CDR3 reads CASSYTGSGEQYF. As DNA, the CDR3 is TGTGCCAGCAGCTACACCGGGAGCGGCGAGCAGTACTTC.

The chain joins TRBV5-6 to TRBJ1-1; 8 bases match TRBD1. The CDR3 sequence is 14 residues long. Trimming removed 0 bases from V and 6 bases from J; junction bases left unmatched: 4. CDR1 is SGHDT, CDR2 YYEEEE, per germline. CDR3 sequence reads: CASSLVLQGAEAFF. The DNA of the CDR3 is TGTGCCAGCAGCTTGGTGTTACAGGGGGCTGAAGCTTTCTTT.

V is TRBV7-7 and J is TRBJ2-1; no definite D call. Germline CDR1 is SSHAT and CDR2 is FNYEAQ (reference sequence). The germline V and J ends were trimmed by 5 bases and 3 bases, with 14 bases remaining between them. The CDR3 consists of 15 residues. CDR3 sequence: CASSPSPGDYNEQFF. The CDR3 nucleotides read TGTGCCAGCAGCCCATCGCCCGGAGACTACAATGAGCAGTTCTTC. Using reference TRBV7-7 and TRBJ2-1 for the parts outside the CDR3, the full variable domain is GAGVSQSPRYKVTKRGQDVTLRCDPISSHATLYWYQQALGQGPEFLTYFNYEAQPDKSGLPSDRFSAERPEGSISTLTIQRTEQRDSAMYRCASSPSPGDYNEQFFGPGTRLTVL.

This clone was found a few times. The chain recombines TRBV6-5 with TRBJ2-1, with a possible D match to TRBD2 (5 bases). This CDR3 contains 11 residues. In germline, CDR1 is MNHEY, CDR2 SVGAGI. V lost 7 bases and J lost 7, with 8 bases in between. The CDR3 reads CASNTGNEQFF. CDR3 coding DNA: TGTGCCAGCAATACGGGGAATGAGCAGTTCTTC.

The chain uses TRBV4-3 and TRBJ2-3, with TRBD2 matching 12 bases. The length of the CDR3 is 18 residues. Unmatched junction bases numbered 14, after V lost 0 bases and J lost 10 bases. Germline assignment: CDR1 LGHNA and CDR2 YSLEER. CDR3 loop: CASSQDPLASGRARAQYF. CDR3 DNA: TGCGCCAGCAGCCAAGATCCCTTGGCTAGCGGGAGGGCGAGGGCGCAGTATTTT.

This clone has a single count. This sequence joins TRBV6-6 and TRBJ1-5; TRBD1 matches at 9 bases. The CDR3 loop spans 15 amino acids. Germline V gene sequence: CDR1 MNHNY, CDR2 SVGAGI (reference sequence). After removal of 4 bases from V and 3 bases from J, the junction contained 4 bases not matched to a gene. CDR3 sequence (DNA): TGTGCCAGCAGTTCCCGGGACAGGGACAATCAGCCCCAGCATTTT. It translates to CASSSRDRDNQPQHF.

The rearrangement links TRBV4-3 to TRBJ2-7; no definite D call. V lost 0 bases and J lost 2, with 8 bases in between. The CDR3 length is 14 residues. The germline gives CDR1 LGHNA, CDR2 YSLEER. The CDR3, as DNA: TGCGCCAGCAGCCAAGATCTTTATCCCTACGAGCAGTACTTC. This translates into CASSQDLYPYEQYF.

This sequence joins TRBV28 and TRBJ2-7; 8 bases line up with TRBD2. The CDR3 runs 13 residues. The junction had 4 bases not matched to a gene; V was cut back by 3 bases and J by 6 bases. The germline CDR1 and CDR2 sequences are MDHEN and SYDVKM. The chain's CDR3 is CASSFFGLAEQYF. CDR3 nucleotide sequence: TGTGCCAGCAGTTTCTTCGGACTAGCCGAGCAGTACTTC. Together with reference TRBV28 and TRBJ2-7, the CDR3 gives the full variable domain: DVKVTQSSRYLVKRTGEKVFLECVQDMDHENMFWYRQDPGLGLRLIYFSYDVKMKEKGDIPEGYSVSREKKERFSLILESASTNQTSMYLCASSFFGLAEQYFGPGTRLTVT.

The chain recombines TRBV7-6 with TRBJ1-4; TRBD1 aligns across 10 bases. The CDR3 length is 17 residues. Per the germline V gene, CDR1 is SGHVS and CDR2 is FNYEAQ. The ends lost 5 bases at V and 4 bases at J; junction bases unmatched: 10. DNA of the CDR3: TGTGCCAGCAGCCTCTTGGGGACAGGGGCCAGTAATGAAAAACTGTTTTTT. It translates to CASSLLGTGASNEKLFF.

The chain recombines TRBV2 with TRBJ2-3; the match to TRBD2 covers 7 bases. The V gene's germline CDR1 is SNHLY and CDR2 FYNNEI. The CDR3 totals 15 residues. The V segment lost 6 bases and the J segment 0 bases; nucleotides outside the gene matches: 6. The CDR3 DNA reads TGTGCCAGCAGGGGGCTAGCGGTAAGCACAGATACGCAGTATTTT. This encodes CASRGLAVSTDTQYF.

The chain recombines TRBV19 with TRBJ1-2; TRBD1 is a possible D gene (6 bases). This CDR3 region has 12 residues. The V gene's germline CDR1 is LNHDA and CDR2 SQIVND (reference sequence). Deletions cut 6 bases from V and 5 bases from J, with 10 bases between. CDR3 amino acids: CASSAGVYGYTF. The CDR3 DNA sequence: TGTGCCAGTAGCGCAGGGGTGTATGGCTACACCTTC.

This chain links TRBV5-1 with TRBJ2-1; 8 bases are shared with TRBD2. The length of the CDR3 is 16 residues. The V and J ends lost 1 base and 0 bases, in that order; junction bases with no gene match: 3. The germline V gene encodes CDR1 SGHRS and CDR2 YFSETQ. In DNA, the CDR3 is TGCGCCAGCAGCTTGTCTACTAGCGGCTCCTACAATGAGCAGTTCTTC. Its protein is CASSLSTSGSYNEQFF.

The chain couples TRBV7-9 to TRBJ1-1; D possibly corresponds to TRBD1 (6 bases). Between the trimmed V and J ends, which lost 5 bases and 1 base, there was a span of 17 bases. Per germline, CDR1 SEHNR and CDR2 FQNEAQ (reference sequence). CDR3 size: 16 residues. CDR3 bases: TGTGCCAGCAGCCGATGGTGGGGGCCCAGGAACACTGAAGCTTTCTTT. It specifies CASSRWWGPRNTEAFF.

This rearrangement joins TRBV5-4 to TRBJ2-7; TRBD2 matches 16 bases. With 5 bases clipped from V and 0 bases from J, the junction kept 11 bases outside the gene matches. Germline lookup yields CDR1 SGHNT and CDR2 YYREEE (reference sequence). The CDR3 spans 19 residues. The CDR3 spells CASSPGLAGGPASSYEQYF. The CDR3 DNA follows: TGTGCCAGCAGTCCGGGACTAGCGGGAGGGCCGGCTAGCTCCTACGAGCAGTACTTC.

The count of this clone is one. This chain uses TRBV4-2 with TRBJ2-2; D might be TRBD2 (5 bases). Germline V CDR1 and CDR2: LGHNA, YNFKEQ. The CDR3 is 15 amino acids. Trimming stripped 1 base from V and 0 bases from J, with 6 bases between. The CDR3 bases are TGTGCCAGCAGCCAAGGCGGGTCGAACACCGGGGAGCTGTTTTTT. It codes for CASSQGGSNTGELFF.

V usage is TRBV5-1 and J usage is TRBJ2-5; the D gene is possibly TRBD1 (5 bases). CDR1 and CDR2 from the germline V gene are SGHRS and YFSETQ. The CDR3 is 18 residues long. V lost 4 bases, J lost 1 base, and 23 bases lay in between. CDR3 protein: CASSPKLTFQGSQETQYF. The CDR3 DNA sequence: TGCGCCAGCAGCCCAAAACTGACCTTTCAGGGATCCCAAGAGACCCAGTACTTC.

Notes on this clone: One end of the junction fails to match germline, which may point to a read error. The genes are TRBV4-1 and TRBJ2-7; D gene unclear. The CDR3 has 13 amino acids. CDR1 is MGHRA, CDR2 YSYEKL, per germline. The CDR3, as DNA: TGCGCCAGCAGCCAAGATCCCTCCTCCGAGCAGTACTTC. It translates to CASSQDPSSEQYF.

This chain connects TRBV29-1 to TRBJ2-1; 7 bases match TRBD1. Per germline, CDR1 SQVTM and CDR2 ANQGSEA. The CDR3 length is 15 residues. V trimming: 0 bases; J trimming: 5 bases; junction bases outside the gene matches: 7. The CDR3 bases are TGCAGCGTTGAAGATCCGAGGGGGCTCCACAATGAGCAGTTCTTC. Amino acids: CSVEDPRGLHNEQFF.

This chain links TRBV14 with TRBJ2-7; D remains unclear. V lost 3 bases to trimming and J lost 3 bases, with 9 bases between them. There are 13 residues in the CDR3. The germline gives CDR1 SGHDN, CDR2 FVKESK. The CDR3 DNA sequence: TGTGCCAGCAGCCATACCACGAGCTACGAGCAGTACTTC. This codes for CASSHTTSYEQYF.

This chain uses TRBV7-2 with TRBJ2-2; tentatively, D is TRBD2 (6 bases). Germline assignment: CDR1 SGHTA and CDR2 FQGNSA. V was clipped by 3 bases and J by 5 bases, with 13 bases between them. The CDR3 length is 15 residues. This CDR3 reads CASSLRGMGTGELFF. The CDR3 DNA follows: TGTGCCAGCAGCTTGCGCGGGATGGGTACCGGGGAGCTGTTTTTT.

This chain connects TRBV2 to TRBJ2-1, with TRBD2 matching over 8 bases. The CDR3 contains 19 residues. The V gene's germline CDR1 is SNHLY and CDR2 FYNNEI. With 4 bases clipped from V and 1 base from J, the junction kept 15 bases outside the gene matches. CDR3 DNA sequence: TGTGCCAGCAGTGGATCCGGGACGGTCACTAGCGGATCCTACAATGAGCAGTTCTTC. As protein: CASSGSGTVTSGSYNEQFF. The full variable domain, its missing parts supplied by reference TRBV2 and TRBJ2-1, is EPEVTQTPSHQVTQMGQEVILRCVPISNHLYFYWYRQILGQKVEFLVSFYNNEISEKSEIFDDQFSVERPDGSNFTLKIRSTKLEDSAMYFCASSGSGTVTSGSYNEQFFGPGTRLTVL.

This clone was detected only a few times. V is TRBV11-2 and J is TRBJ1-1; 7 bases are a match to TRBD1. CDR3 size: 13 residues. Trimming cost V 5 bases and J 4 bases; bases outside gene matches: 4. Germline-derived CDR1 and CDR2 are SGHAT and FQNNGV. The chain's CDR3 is CASSATGVTEAFF. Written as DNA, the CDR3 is TGTGCCAGCAGCGCCACAGGGGTCACTGAAGCTTTCTTT.

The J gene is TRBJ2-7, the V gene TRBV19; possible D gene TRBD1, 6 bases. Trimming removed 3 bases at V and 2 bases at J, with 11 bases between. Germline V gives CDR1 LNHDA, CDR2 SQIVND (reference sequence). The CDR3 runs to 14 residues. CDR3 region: CASSIGDNPYEQYF. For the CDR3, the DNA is TGTGCCAGTAGTATTGGGGACAATCCCTACGAGCAGTACTTC. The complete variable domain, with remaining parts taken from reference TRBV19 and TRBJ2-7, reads DGGITQSPKYLFRKEGQNVTLSCEQNLNHDAMYWYRQDPGQGLRLIYYSQIVNDFQKGDIAEGYSVSREKKESFPLTVTSAQKNPTAFYLCASSIGDNPYEQYFGPGTRLTVT.

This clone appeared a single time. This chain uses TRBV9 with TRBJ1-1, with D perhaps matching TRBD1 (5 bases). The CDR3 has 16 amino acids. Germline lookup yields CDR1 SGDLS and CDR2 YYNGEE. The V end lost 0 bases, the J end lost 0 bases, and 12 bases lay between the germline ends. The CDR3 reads CASSVGGVAVNTEAFF. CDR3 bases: TGTGCCAGCAGCGTAGGGGGGGTGGCGGTGAACACTGAAGCTTTCTTT.

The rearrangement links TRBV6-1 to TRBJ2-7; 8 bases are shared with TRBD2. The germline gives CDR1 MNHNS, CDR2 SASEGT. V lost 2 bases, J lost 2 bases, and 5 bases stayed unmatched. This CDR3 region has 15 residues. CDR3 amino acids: CASSEPGGGPYEQYF. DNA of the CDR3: TGTGCCAGCAGTGAACCAGGCGGGGGGCCCTACGAGCAGTACTTC.